The 15 T cell receptor beta chains listed next were all sequenced from one sample in a study of blood T cells in healthy people across ages. A second PCR, run for roughly 6 to 11 cycles, used a sample-barcoded 5' primer plus a J-beta primer mix. Via MiXCR, TCRdb re-called the 5' RACE reads, giving one row per CDR3 protein. The profile shows about 680,000 distinct CDR3 sequences, about half of them singletons. Sequences were obtained from blood. The receptor source for this set is a woman aged 60-75 years in good health.

The chain joins TRBV20-1 to TRBJ2-5, with TRBD2 matching over 12 bases. This CDR3 spans 15 amino acids. Germline CDR1 and CDR2: DFQATT and SNEGSKA (reference sequence). The J segment lost 5 bases and the V segment lost 5 bases, leaving 9 bases of the junction unmatched. The CDR3 coding sequence is TGCAGTGCTCTCCGAGGACTAGCGGGACGGGAGACCCAGTACTTC. Its protein product is CSALRGLAGRETQYF.

The chain recombines TRBV2 with TRBJ2-7, with D perhaps matching TRBD1 (5 bases). Germline CDR1 and CDR2: SNHLY and FYNNEI. V was trimmed by 2 bases and J by 2 bases, leaving 10 bases between them. This CDR3 comprises 14 residues. CDR3 amino acids: CASSEQGLTYEQYF. The CDR3 DNA sequence: TGTGCCAGCAGTGAACAGGGCCTAACCTACGAGCAGTACTTC.

Worth noting for this clonotype: At one boundary the junction diverges from the germline segment, which might be a read error. The chain uses TRBV7-2 and TRBJ2-1; 7 positions match TRBD2. This CDR3 has 12 residues. From germline, CDR1 is SGHTA and CDR2 FQGNSA. CDR3: CAGSLAGREQFF. CDR3 coding DNA: TGTGCCGGCAGCTTAGCGGGCCGCGAGCAGTTCTTC. Together with reference TRBV7-2 and TRBJ2-1, the CDR3 gives the full variable domain: GAGVSQSPSNKVTEKGKDVELRCDPISGHTALYWYRQSLGQGLEFLIYFQGNSAPDKSGLPSDRFSAERTGGSVSTLTIQRTQQEDSAVYLCAGSLAGREQFFGPGTRLTVL.

The J gene is TRBJ2-2, the V gene TRBV4-3, with D tentatively TRBD1 (6 bases). Per germline, CDR1 LGHNA and CDR2 YSLEER. V lost 0 bases, J lost 8 bases, and 10 bases lay in between. CDR3 length equals 14 residues. CDR3 in DNA: TGCGCCAGCAGCCAAGACAGGGGTAGTGGGGAGCTGTTTTTT. This sequence encodes CASSQDRGSGELFF.

The chain is built from TRBV20-1 and TRBJ1-5; no clear D gene. This CDR3 has 14 residues. The germline gives CDR1 DFQATT, CDR2 SNEGSKA (reference sequence). V lost 7 bases to trimming and J lost 6 bases, with 19 bases between them. The CDR3 DNA sequence: TGCAGTGTTCCCTCAAGGACCCCCTCTCAGCCCCAGCATTTT. It encodes CSVPSRTPSQPQHF.

The V gene is TRBV9, the J gene TRBJ2-3, with D maybe TRBD2 (5 bases). Trimming stripped 4 bases from V and 7 bases from J, with 13 bases between. This CDR3 comprises 13 residues. Per the germline V gene, CDR1 is SGDLS and CDR2 is YYNGEE. CDR3 loop: CASSPTDSYTQYF. The CDR3 bases are TGTGCCAGCAGCCCGACGGACTCATATACGCAGTATTTT.

On this clonotype itself: An end of the junction does not agree with germline; a read error may underlie this. This chain connects TRBV9 to TRBJ2-1, with D maybe TRBD2 (5 bases). This CDR3 spans 16 amino acids. From germline, CDR1 is SGDLS and CDR2 YYNGEE. CDR3 sequence: CASGVADLETYNEQFF. For the CDR3, the DNA is TGCGCCAGCGGCGTAGCCGACCTCGAAACCTACAATGAGCAGTTCTTC.

The V gene is TRBV20-1, the J gene TRBJ2-5; 11 bases map to TRBD1. The CDR3 runs 15 residues. Germline lookup yields CDR1 DFQATT and CDR2 SNEGSKA (reference sequence). V lost 3 bases and J lost 1; bases outside the gene matches: 4. The chain's CDR3 is CSASTGTGGQETQYF. For the CDR3, the DNA is TGCAGTGCTAGCACAGGGACAGGGGGCCAAGAGACCCAGTACTTC.

The chain links TRBV6-1 to TRBJ2-7; the D is unclear. The CDR3 totals 13 residues. From germline, CDR1 is MNHNS and CDR2 SASEGT. V was cut by 11 bases and J by 2 bases, with 16 bases left in between. The CDR3 is CAGRSPRTYEQYF. DNA for the CDR3: TGTGCCGGCCGATCCCCCCGTACCTACGAGCAGTACTTC.

This clonotype was detected only a few times. The V call is TRBV7-2, the J call TRBJ1-4, with D tentatively TRBD1 (6 bases). CDR1 and CDR2 (germline): SGHTA, FQGNSA. V was clipped by 5 bases and J by 6 bases, with 16 bases between them. This CDR3 is 15 amino acids long. CDR3 protein: CASSRAGARDEKLFF. In DNA form, the CDR3 reads TGTGCCAGCAGCCGGGCGGGGGCGAGGGATGAAAAACTGTTTTTT.

This chain uses TRBV7-9 with TRBJ1-4; the D is unclear. The germline gives CDR1 SEHNR, CDR2 FQNEAQ (reference sequence). V was clipped by 4 bases and J by 2 bases, with 11 bases between them. The CDR3 covers 15 residues. CDR3 DNA sequence: TGTGCCAGCAGCTCTGAAGGCCTCACTAATGAAAAACTGTTTTTT. This codes for CASSSEGLTNEKLFF.

This clonotype was detected only once. A much larger clone lies a single base off, so this may be a read error. The gene calls are TRBV2 and TRBJ1-2; D gene ambiguous. Germline CDR1 reads SNHLY; CDR2 reads FYNNEI. The CDR3 consists of 13 residues. The CDR3 DNA reads as TGTGCCAGCAGTGAGGCGGGGAACGGTGGCTGCACCTTC. Its protein product is CASSEAGNGGCTF.

V is TRBV24-1 and J is TRBJ2-1; D is undetermined. Germline values: CDR1 KGHDR, CDR2 SFDVKD. Between the trimmed V and J ends, which lost 1 base and 9 bases, there was a span of 3 bases. The CDR3 runs to 11 residues. The CDR3 coding sequence is TGTGCCACCAGTGATTTTAGTGAGCAGTTCTTC. Translated: CATSDFSEQFF.

CDR3 residues: CSATTWGDRPGQPQHF. DNA of the CDR3: TGCAGTGCTACGACGTGGGGCGATCGTCCAGGTCAGCCCCAGCATTTT. The gene calls are TRBV20-1 and TRBJ1-5, with a weak D call TRBD1 (5 bases). The CDR3 is 16 residues long. The V gene lost 4 bases and the J gene lost 6 bases, with 22 bases spanning the gap. Germline V gives CDR1 DFQATT, CDR2 SNEGSKA (reference sequence).

Comment on this clonotype: At one boundary the junction diverges from the germline segment, which might be a read error. V usage is TRBV28 and J usage is TRBJ2-3; unclear D gene. This CDR3 comprises 14 residues. CDR1 MDHEN and CDR2 SYDVKM come from the germline V gene. The DNA of the CDR3 is TGTGCCAGCAGTTTGGGTCAGTCCACAGTTACGCAGTATTTT. This sequence encodes CASSLGQSTVTQYF.